This entry is about one TCR beta chain. Its specificity is unknown. In the library, each TCR cDNA molecule bore its own unique molecular identifier. TCRdb passed the 5' RACE reads through MiXCR, listing each CDR3 protein once. The sample lists around 110,000 distinct CDR3 sequences, over 9% occurring once. This sample is part of a study of spatial heterogeneity in lung cancer. Overall study: Those follow-up PBMC samples that were available underwent sequencing, at a median interval of about 26 months following resection. Fewer alpha-chain than beta-chain sequences were consistently detected. Notes on the study in general: Among blood samples, ubiquitous expanded tumor TCRs appeared more at resection than at follow-up.

The time point here: blood at routine non-recurrence follow-up after resection. The study sequenced unsorted whole RNA from tumor, nontumor lung or frozen PBMC. There are 17 residues in the CDR3. Germline trimming cut 2 bases from V and 0 bases from J; bases unmatched to any gene: 9. Germline V gene lookup returns CDR1 DFQATT and CDR2 SNEGSKA (reference sequence). The starting material was PBMCs, obtained at follow-up. The receptor was isolated from a male donor with early-stage non-small cell lung cancer. The chain recombines TRBV20-1 with TRBJ2-7; 11 nucleotides agree with TRBD2. DNA for the CDR3: TGCAGTGCTAGATCGGCTAGCGGGGGGCAAAGCTCCTACGAGCAGTACTTC. Encoded protein: CSARSASGGQSSYEQYF.